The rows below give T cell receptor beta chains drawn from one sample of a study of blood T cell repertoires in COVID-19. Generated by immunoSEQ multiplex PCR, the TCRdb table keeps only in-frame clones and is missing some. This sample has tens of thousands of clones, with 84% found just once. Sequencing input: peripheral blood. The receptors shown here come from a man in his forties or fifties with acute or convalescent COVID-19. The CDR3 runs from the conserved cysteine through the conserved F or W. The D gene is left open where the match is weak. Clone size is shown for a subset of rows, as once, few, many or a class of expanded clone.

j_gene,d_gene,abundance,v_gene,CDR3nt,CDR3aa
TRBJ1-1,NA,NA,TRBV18,TGTGCCAGCTCACCGGCCGGAGGTGGGGACACTGAAGCTTTCTTT,CASSPAGGGDTEAFF
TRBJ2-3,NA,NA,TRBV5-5,TGTGCCAGCAGCTTAATTGGGGACAAGAACACAGATACGCAGTATTTT,CASSLIGDKNTDTQYF
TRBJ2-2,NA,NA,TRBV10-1,TGCGCCAGCAGTGAGGCGACGAACACCGGGGAGCTGTTTTTT,CASSEATNTGELFF
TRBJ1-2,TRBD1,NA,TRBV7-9,TGTGCCAGCAGCTATCCCGGGACAGGGTTTCTCGGCTACACCTTC,CASSYPGTGFLGYTF
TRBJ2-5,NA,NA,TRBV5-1,TGCGCCAGCAGCCTCTCGACAGTTCAAGAGACCCAGTACTTC,CASSLSTVQETQYF
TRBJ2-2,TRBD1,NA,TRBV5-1,TGCGCCAGCAGGCCGGTTGACAGGGGTAGGACCGGGGAGCTGTTTTTT,CASRPVDRGRTGELFF
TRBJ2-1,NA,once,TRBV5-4,TGTGCCACTAAGTCCGTTATTTACAATGAGCAGTTCTTC,CATKSVIYNEQFF
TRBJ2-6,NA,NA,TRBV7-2,TGTGCCAGCAGCCCCGGAGGGTCTGGGGCCAACGTCCTGACTTTC,CASSPGGSGANVLTF
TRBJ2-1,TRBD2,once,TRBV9,TGTGCCAGCAGCGTAGCTCCGAGCGGGGGAGGCTACAATGAGCAGTTCTTC,CASSVAPSGGGYNEQFF
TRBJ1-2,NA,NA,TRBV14,TGTGCCAGCAGCCTTCCGGAGCATACAGGGAACTATGGCTACACCTTC,CASSLPEHTGNYGYTF
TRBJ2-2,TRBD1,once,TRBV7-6,TGTGCCAGCAGCTTAGCGTTGACAGGGGGATTCGGGGAGCTGTTTTTT,CASSLALTGGFGELFF
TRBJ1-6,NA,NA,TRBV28,TGTGCCAGCAGTTCGGCCCTCGGGACAACGGATAATTCACCCCTCCACTTT,CASSSALGTTDNSPLHF
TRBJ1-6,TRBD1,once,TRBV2,TGTGCCAGCAGGTCGACAGGGGTGTATAATTCACCCCTCCACTTT,CASRSTGVYNSPLHF
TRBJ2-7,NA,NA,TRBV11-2,TGTGCCAGCAGCTATCAGGGGTTTGGCCACGAGCAGTACTTC,CASSYQGFGHEQYF
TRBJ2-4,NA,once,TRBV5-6,TGTGCCAGCAGCGCACCGGGACACCTAAATGGCATTCAGTACTTC,CASSAPGHLNGIQYF
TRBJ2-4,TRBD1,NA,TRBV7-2,TGTGCCAGCAGCTTGGGACAGCGAAACATTCAGTACTTC,CASSLGQRNIQYF
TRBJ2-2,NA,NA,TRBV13,TGTGCCAGCAGCTCGTCACAGAACACCGGGGAGCTGTTTTTT,CASSSSQNTGELFF
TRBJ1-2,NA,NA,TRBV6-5,TGTGCCAGCAGTCCCAGGATTAACTATGGCTACACCTTC,CASSPRINYGYTF
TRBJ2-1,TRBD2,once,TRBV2,TGTGCCAGCAGCGACGCCCCCGGGACTAGTCCGTACAATGAGCAGTTCTTC,CASSDAPGTSPYNEQFF
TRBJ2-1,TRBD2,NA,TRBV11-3,TGTGCCAGCAGCCCCCGGACTAGCGGGAGTAGGAATGAGCAGTTCTTC,CASSPRTSGSRNEQFF
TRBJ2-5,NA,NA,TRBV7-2,TGTGCCAGCAGCTTAAGGGGAGGCGGTAGGGAGACCCAGTACTTC,CASSLRGGGRETQYF
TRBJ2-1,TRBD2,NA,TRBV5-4,TGTGCCAGCACCCAGCGGCGGGGGGGAGGCAATGAGCAGTTCTTC,CASTQRRGGGNEQFF
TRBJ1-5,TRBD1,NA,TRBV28,TGTGCCAGCAGTTTCAGGGGGCTAGGACAGCCCCAGCATTTT,CASSFRGLGQPQHF
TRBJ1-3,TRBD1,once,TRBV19,TGTGCCAGTAGTATAGGAGGGGGCGCTGGAAACACCATATATTTT,CASSIGGGAGNTIYF
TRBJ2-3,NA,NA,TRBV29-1,TGCAGCGTTGAGGAGACCACAGATACGCAGTATTTT,CSVEETTDTQYF
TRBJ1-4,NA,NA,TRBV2,TGTGCCAGCAAAGACCGGGATATGAATGAAAAACTGTTTTTT,CASKDRDMNEKLFF
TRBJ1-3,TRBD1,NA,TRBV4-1,TGCGCCAGCAGCGGAAGAAAAGGGACAGGGGGCCCCTCTGGAAACACCATATATTTT,CASSGRKGTGGPSGNTIYF
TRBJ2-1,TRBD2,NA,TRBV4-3,TGCGCCAGCAGCCAAGGGACTAGTGGGTGGAGTGAGCAGTTCTTC,CASSQGTSGWSEQFF
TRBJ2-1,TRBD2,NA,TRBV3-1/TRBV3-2,TGTGCCAGCAGCCAGCCGGGACTAGCGAAAGGTGAGGAGCAGTTCTTC,CASSQPGLAKGEEQFF
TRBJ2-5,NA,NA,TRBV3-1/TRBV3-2,TGTGCCAGCAGCCAAGGGACGAGGGGGGGAAGGGGAGAGACCCAGTACTTC,CASSQGTRGGRGETQYF
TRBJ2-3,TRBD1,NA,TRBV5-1,TGCGCCAGCAGCTTACAGGGGTTGCCAGATACGCAGTATTTT,CASSLQGLPDTQYF
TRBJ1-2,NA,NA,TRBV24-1,TGTGCCACCAGTGATCCTGGGCGGACAGCGGAATCCGAAAACTATGGCTACACCTTC,CATSDPGRTAESENYGYTF
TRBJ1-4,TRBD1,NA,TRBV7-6,TGTGCCAGCAGCCAAAGGACAGGGGGGGAAAAACTGTTTTTT,CASSQRTGGEKLFF
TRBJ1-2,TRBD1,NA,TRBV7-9,TGTGCCAGCAACCCGCCCAGGGACAGGGGGAGTTCTAACTATGGCTACACCTTC,CASNPPRDRGSSNYGYTF
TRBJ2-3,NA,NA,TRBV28,TGTGCCAGCAGTTCCAGGGGGGTAGCGCAGTATTTT,CASSSRGVAQYF
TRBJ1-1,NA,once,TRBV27,TGTGCCAGCAGTTTAAGGACAGCTGAAGCTTTCTTT,CASSLRTAEAFF
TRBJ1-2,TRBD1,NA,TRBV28,TGTGCCAGCAGTCCCCCCGGACAGGGGCAACGTGGCTACACCTTC,CASSPPGQGQRGYTF
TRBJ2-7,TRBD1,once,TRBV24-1,TGTGCCACCAGTTGGACAGGGGACGAGCAGTACTTC,CATSWTGDEQYF
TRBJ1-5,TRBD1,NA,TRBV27,TGTGCCAGCAGTTCTACGGCGACAGGGAGCCAGCCCCAGCATTTT,CASSSTATGSQPQHF
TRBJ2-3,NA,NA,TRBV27,TGTGCCAGCAGTTTTCTATCCGGCACAGATACGCAGTATTTT,CASSFLSGTDTQYF